Described below is a single TCR beta chain sequence and its context. The antigen remains undetermined. Looked up from germline, CDR1 is SNHLY and CDR2 is FYNNEI. V was trimmed by 7 bases and J by 6 bases, leaving 8 bases between them. The CDR3 is made up of 11 amino acids. This sample was taken from a study of shared clonotypes between healthy human individuals. Findings and caveats of the study: Larger estimated richness was generally seen in naive subsets than in memory subsets. Compared with clonotypes that all four donors shared, non-shared clonotypes had lower generation probabilities.

Produced via immunoSEQ multiplex PCR; TCRdb's table is partial and in-frame only. There are roughly 600,000 clones in the sample; roughly 98% occur only once, and 0.3% to 0.35% lies in the top ten. Terminally differentiated effector memory CD45RA+ cells were left out of the naive CD8 fraction, which was CD45RO-negative and positively selected for CCR7. The sequence came from a young man in good health. The sample taken for sequencing was naive CD8+ T cells sorted from blood. The V call is TRBV2, the J call TRBJ2-3, with D perhaps TRBD1 (6 bases). CDR3 region: CASTDRDTQYF. CDR3 sequence (DNA): TGTGCCAGCACCGACAGGGATACGCAGTATTTT.